This T cell receptor (beta chain) is from a study of shared clonotypes between healthy human individuals. In regard to this clone: What it binds is unknown.

Trimming took off 4 bases at V and 2 bases at J, with 6 bases between the two ends. Germline CDR1 and CDR2: SNHLY and FYNNEI. The CDR3 is 12 amino acids. Only in-frame clones appear in the TCRdb table, and some are missing; sequencing was by immunoSEQ multiplex PCR. The table lists about 600,000 clones, almost 97% of them singletons, with 0.045% to 0.07% in the top ten. Study results and caveats: Across subsets, estimated richness was generally greater for naive than for memory populations.

The sequenced sample consisted of naive CD4+ T cells sorted from blood. Subset indicated: CD45RA+ positively selected. The V and J genes are TRBV2 and TRBJ2-7; no clear D. The origin of this receptor is a woman in her 30s in good health. CDR3 coding DNA: TGTGCCAGCAGTGGGCTTACCTACGAGCAGTACTTC. Translating gives CASSGLTYEQYF.